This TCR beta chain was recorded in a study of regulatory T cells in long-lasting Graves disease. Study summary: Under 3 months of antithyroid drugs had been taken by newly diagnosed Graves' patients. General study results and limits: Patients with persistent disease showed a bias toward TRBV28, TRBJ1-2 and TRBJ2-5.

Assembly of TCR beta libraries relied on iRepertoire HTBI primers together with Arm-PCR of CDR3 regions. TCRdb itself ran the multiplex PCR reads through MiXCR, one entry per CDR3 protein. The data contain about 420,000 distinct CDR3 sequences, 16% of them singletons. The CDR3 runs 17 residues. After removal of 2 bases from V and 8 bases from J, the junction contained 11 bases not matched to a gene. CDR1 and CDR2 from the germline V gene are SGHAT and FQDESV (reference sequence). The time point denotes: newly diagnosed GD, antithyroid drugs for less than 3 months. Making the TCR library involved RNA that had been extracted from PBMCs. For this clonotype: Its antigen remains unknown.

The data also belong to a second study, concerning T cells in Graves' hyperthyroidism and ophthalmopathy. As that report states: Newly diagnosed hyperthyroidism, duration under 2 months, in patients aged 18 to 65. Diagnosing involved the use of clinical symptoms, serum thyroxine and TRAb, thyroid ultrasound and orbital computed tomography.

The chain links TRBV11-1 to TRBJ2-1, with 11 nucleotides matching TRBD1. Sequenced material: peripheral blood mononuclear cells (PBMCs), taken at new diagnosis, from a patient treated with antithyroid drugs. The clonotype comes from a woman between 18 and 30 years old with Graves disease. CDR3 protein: CASSLRRGTGGRYEQFF. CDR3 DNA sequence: TGTGCCAGCAGCTTACGCAGGGGGACAGGGGGGAGGTATGAGCAGTTCTTC.